This T cell receptor beta chain comes out of a study of CD8+ T cells in alopecia areata. Sequencing used cDNA as its template, made by extracting RNA and reverse transcribing it. Only in-frame clones appear in the TCRdb table, and some are missing; sequencing was by immunoSEQ multiplex PCR. This table has roughly 92,000 clones, approximately 70% appearing once. Treatment here: oral pan-JAK inhibitor, 5-10 mg twice daily. CDR3 size: 15 residues. Per germline, CDR1 SQVTM and CDR2 ANQGSEA. V lost 6 bases and J lost 6, with 24 bases in between. The receptor was derived from a human donor with alopecia areata. The V gene is TRBV29-1, the J gene TRBJ2-7; maybe TRBD2 (5 bases). The specimen was CD8+ T cells sorted from blood, collected around week 44, from a patient treated with tofacitinib. The CDR3 region has the DNA TGCAGCGTCCACCAGGAAGGTACAAGGGCGGGCGAGCAGTACTTC. It codes for CSVHQEGTRAGEQYF.